Sequencing of this T cell receptor beta chain was carried out in a study of T cells after somatic rescue of genetic block. This table comes from immunoSEQ multiplex PCR, and its TCRdb copy is limited to in-frame clones, with some not included. Counted here are some 90,000 clones, about nine tenths occurring once; the ten biggest clones make up roughly 1.7%. V was trimmed by 1 base and J by 2 bases, leaving 9 bases between them. The CDR3 is 16 amino acids. Germline assignment: CDR1 MGHDK and CDR2 SYGVNS. Material for sequencing was peripheral blood mononuclear cells (PBMCs). The rearrangement links TRBV25-1 to TRBJ2-6; no clear D gene. This clonotype originated in a young woman. The CDR3 is CASSESWETGANVLTF. CDR3 nucleotide sequence: TGTGCCAGCAGTGAATCGTGGGAAACTGGGGCCAACGTCCTGACTTTC.